This TCR beta chain was sequenced in a study of blood T cell repertoires in COVID-19. Study in general: Samples came from the United States, Italy and Spain, spanning acute and convalescent COVID-19.

Patients of the Seattle cohort, enrolled during active infection, were followed longitudinally. CDR3 length: 13 residues. Between the trimmed V and J ends, which lost 6 bases and 5 bases, there was a span of 13 bases. CDR1 is MNHEY and CDR2 is SVGAGI in the germline V gene. Profiling relied on immunoSEQ multiplex PCR, and the TCRdb table lists in-frame clones only, not all of them. The sample lists a few hundred thousand clones, approximately 90% occurring once. What was sequenced was peripheral blood. The genes are TRBV6-5 and TRBJ1-2; TRBD1 might be the D (5 bases). The receptor was derived from a woman aged 25 to 45 with COVID-19, enrolled during active disease. CDR3 sequence: CASSRGEGYGYTF. In DNA, the CDR3 is TGTGCCAGCAGCCGGGGGGAGGGATATGGCTACACCTTC.